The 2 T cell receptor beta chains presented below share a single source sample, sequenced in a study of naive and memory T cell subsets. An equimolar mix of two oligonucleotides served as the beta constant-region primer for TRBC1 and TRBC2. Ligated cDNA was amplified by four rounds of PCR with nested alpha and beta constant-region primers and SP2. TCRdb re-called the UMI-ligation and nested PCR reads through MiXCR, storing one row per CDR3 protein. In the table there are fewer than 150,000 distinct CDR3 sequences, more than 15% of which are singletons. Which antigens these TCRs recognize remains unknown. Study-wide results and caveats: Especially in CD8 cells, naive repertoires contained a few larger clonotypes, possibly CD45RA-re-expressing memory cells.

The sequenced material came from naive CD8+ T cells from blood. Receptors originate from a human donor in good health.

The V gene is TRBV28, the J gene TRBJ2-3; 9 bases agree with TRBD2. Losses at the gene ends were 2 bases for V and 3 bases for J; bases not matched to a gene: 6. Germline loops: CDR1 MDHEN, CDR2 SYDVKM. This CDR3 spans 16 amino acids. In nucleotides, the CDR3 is TGTGCCAGCAGTTTACCGGCGGGGGGGCAGACAGATACGCAGTATTTT. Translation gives CASSLPAGGQTDTQYF.

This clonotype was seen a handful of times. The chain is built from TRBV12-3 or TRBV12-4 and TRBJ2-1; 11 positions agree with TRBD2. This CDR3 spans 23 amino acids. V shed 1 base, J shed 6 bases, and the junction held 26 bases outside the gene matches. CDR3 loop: CASSLVGNSRLAGPRGFGNEQFF. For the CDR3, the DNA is TGTGCCAGCAGTTTAGTGGGCAATTCAAGACTAGCGGGACCCCGGGGCTTTGGCAATGAGCAGTTCTTC.